A single TCR beta chain is shown here with its context. Its target is not known. The data belong to a study of cytotoxic CD8 clonotypes in ibrutinib-treated CLL. Study-level information: After a median roughly 12 months on treatment (6 to 36), response samples were drawn. Across samples, productive templates numbered about 280,000 and productive rearrangements reached approximately 100,000 on average. Overall study results and limits: Public clonotypes, found uncommonly, either contracted or stayed stable on treatment.

The targeted sequencing depth was 1 in 200,000 to 1 in 1 million T cells. Assay used: immunoSEQ multiplex PCR; TCRdb lists only in-frame clones, some missing. The repertoire includes about 330,000 clones, over 55% of them detected once, and just under 6.5% sits in the top ten. The receptor was isolated from a human donor with chronic lymphocytic leukemia. Here the sequenced sample was PBMCs, taken after 36 months of ibrutinib treatment.

The CDR3 sequence is CASSLSERAEQYF. CDR3 DNA: TGTGCCAGCAGTTTATCGGAAAGGGCCGAGCAGTACTTC. The chain combines TRBV27 with TRBJ2-7, with no clear D. Trimming pared 0 bases from V and 6 bases from J, leaving 9 bases between. The germline CDR1 and CDR2 sequences are MNHEY and SMNVEV (reference sequence). The CDR3 covers 13 residues.